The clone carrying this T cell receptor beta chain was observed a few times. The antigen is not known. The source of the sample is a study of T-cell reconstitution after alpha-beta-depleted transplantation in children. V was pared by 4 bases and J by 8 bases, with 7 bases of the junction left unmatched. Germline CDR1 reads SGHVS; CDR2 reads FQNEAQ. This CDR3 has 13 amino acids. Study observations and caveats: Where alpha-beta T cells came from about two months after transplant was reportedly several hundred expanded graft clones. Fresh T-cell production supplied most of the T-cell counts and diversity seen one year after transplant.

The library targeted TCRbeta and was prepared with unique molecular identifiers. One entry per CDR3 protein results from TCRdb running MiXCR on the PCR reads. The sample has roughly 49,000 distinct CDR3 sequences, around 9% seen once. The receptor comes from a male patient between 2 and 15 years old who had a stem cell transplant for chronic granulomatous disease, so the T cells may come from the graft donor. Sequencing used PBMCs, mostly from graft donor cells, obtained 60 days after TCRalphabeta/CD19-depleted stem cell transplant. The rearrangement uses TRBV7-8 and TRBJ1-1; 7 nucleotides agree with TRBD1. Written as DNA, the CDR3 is TGTGCCAGCAGCTCGAGCAGGGGGGGCGAAGCTTTCTTT. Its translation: CASSSSRGGEAFF.